The text below deals with one T cell receptor beta chain. What it recognizes is unknown. The sample is drawn from a study of OX40 agonist ivuxolimab in advanced cancers. Study-wide context: Ivuxolimab doses were 0.01, 0.1, 0.3, 1.5, 3 or 10 mg/kg every 2 weeks. There were three patients with partial responses, one having hepatocellular carcinoma and two cutaneous melanoma.

The study, taken as a whole, reports: On average, a greater number of expanded clones characterised CD8+ T cells relative to CD4+.

The study sampled blood at baseline, cycle 4 day 1, and cycle 7 day 1. TCRdb's copy holds only in-frame clones and misses some; the assay was immunoSEQ multiplex PCR. The sample includes 60,000 or so clones, over 80% of them seen just once. The V segment lost 2 bases and the J segment 9 bases; nucleotides outside the gene matches: 4. CDR1 and CDR2 (germline): SGHRS, YFSETQ. The CDR3 is 13 residues long. This sequence originates from an adult with an advanced solid tumor such as melanoma, head and neck, liver or kidney cancer. This chain connects TRBV5-1 to TRBJ1-2; 10 bases map to TRBD1. This specimen was CD4+ or CD8+ T cells sorted from blood, taken in a trial of the OX40 agonist ivuxolimab. DNA of the CDR3: TGCGCCAGCAGCTTAGGACAGGGGGAGAGCTACACCTTC. Protein sequence: CASSLGQGESYTF.